The 15 T cell receptor beta chains listed next were all sequenced from one sample in a study of T cells in localized non-small cell lung cancer. Generated by immunoSEQ multiplex PCR, the TCRdb table keeps only in-frame clones and is missing some. The data show 2,500 to 4,000 clones, around 25% seen once. Sequencing was performed on lung tumor tissue, taken before any cancer treatment. These receptors all stem from a woman aged 35 to 69 with stage I lung adenocarcinoma.

This clone was counted only a few times. The rearrangement links TRBV6-8 to TRBJ1-1, with TRBD1 matching 7 bases. The CDR3 is made up of 14 amino acids. The germline CDR1 and CDR2 sequences are MNHGY and SAAAGT. Trimming removed 5 bases from V and 1 base from J; junction bases left unmatched: 4. CDR3 sequence: CASSHGTANTEAFF. Written as DNA, the CDR3 is TGTGCCAGCAGTCACGGGACAGCGAACACTGAAGCTTTCTTT.

This sequence joins TRBV14 and TRBJ1-2; D is ambiguous. CDR3 length equals 15 residues. V lost 2 bases and J lost 7, with 17 bases in between. Germline lookup yields CDR1 SGHDN and CDR2 FVKESK. CDR3 loop: CASSQNIGVGSGYTF. CDR3 coding DNA: TGTGCCAGCAGCCAAAATATCGGGGTCGGGAGTGGCTACACCTTC.

This clone was picked up a small number of times. This chain joins TRBV6-8 and TRBJ1-1; D unclear. V gave up 1 base and J gave up 3 bases, with 9 bases separating them. CDR3 size: 14 residues. CDR1 is MNHGY, CDR2 SAAAGT, per germline. This CDR3 reads CASSYWGTDTEAFF. The DNA of the CDR3 is TGTGCCAGCAGTTACTGGGGTACGGACACTGAAGCTTTCTTT.

The gene calls are TRBV5-1 and TRBJ2-3; 9 nucleotides match TRBD1. Losses at the gene ends were 3 bases for V and 7 bases for J; bases not matched to a gene: 6. Germline CDR1 is SGHRS and CDR2 is YFSETQ. CDR3 size: 14 residues. The CDR3 DNA sequence: TGCGCCAGCAGCTCGGGACAGGGTCGGAATACGCAGTATTTT. This translates into CASSSGQGRNTQYF.

This clone was detected a few times. The chain carries TRBV15 and TRBJ1-3; D may be TRBD1 (5 bases). The germline V gene has CDR1 LNHNV and CDR2 YYDKDF (reference sequence). Trimming took 0 bases from V and 2 from J, leaving 8 bases between them. This CDR3 region has 15 residues. CDR3 residues: CATSRDTGAGNTIYF. DNA for the CDR3: TGTGCCACCAGCAGAGATACGGGGGCTGGAAACACCATATATTTT. Drawing the rest from reference TRBV15 and TRBJ1-3, the complete variable domain is DAMVIQNPRYQVTQFGKPVTLSCSQTLNHNVMYWYQQKSSQAPKLLFHYYDKDFNNEADTPDNFQSRRPNTSFCFLDIRSPGLGDTAMYLCATSRDTGAGNTIYFGEGSWLTVV.

In this sample, this clone turned up once. The gene calls are TRBV5-1 and TRBJ2-7, with D tentatively TRBD1 (5 bases). CDR1 and CDR2 from the germline V gene are SGHRS and YFSETQ. This CDR3 comprises 14 residues. The V and J ends lost 4 bases and 3 bases respectively, with 14 bases between them. In nucleotides, the CDR3 is TGCGCCAGCAGCCCTGGTGGGGCGCTCTACGAGCAGTACTTC. Its protein is CASSPGGALYEQYF.

This clone has more than one count but fewer than ten. V usage is TRBV6-8 and J usage is TRBJ2-2, with D possibly TRBD1 on 6 matching bases. V lost 0 bases and J lost 2, with 13 bases in between. The CDR3 runs 17 residues. The germline gives CDR1 MNHGY, CDR2 SAAAGT. CDR3 in amino acids: CASSYSGALGNTGELFF. As DNA, the CDR3 is TGTGCCAGCAGTTACTCGGGGGCCCTCGGCAACACCGGGGAGCTGTTTTTT.

This clone is deemed medium-sized (0.01 to 0.1%). V and J are TRBV9 and TRBJ1-1; D is uncertain. Trimming cost V 0 bases and J 5 bases, with 11 bases left between them. Germline assignment: CDR1 SGDLS and CDR2 YYNGEE. The CDR3 consists of 14 residues. The CDR3: CASSVGGYGTEAFF. In nucleotides, the CDR3 is TGTGCCAGCAGCGTAGGGGGTTATGGGACTGAAGCTTTCTTT.

This clone has only a few counts. The CDR3 region has the DNA TGTGCCAGCAGTACTGTCGTGGGGGGCGAGCAGTACTTC. Translating it yields CASSTVVGGEQYF. V is TRBV14 and J is TRBJ2-7, with a possible D match to TRBD2 (6 bases). Germline CDR1 and CDR2: SGHDN and FVKESK. There are 13 residues in the CDR3. Trimming removed 6 bases from V and 6 bases from J, with 15 bases in between.

The chain links TRBV19 to TRBJ1-2; no clear D. Germline V gene data show CDR1 as LNHDA and CDR2 as SQIVND (reference sequence). The CDR3 covers 15 residues. Trimming cost V 4 bases and J 5 bases, with 17 bases left between them. The CDR3: CASSTINRVPYGYTF. CDR3 sequence (DNA): TGTGCCAGTAGTACAATAAACCGGGTGCCTTATGGCTACACCTTC.

The sample holds a few counts of this clone. The chain carries TRBV6-8 and TRBJ2-7, with D possibly being TRBD1 or TRBD2 (5 bases each). The CDR3 loop spans 14 amino acids. The V and J ends lost 0 bases and 7 bases respectively, with 13 bases between them. The V gene's germline CDR1 is MNHGY and CDR2 SAAAGT. CDR3 region: CASSYSPGTSEQYF. CDR3 DNA: TGTGCCAGCAGTTACTCCCCAGGGACCTCGGAGCAGTACTTC.

This clone is classed as medium-sized. V is TRBV6-8 and J is TRBJ2-7; D possibly corresponds to TRBD1 (5 bases). CDR3 length: 14 residues. CDR1 MNHGY and CDR2 SAAAGT come from the germline V gene. The ends were cut back, 2 bases at V and 7 bases at J, with 15 bases in the middle. In nucleotides, the CDR3 is TGTGCCAGCAGTTACGAAGCAGGGCTGGGAGAGCAGTACTTC. Translation: CASSYEAGLGEQYF.

This clone qualifies as medium-sized. The rearrangement links TRBV19 to TRBJ1-1; D unresolved. Trimming took 3 bases from V and 4 from J, leaving 12 bases between them. CDR1 LNHDA and CDR2 SQIVND come from the germline V gene (reference sequence). CDR3 size: 14 residues. Here the CDR3 reads CASSIRAGGTEAFF. The CDR3 DNA is TGTGCCAGTAGTATTCGGGCGGGTGGCACTGAAGCTTTCTTT.

This clone was counted a few times. The J gene is TRBJ2-1, the V gene TRBV10-3, with TRBD2 identical over 9 bases. Per germline, CDR1 ENHRY and CDR2 SYGVKD. The J segment lost 2 bases and the V segment lost 2 bases, leaving 4 bases of the junction unmatched. This CDR3 is 16 amino acids long. The CDR3, as DNA: TGTGCCATCAGTGAGGGACTAGCGAGCCCCTACAATGAGCAGTTCTTC. This gives the protein CAISEGLASPYNEQFF.

This clone rates as medium-sized. The chain uses TRBV11-3 and TRBJ2-7; 7 nucleotides line up with TRBD1. From germline, CDR1 is SGHNT and CDR2 YENEEA. V gave up 6 bases and J gave up 4 bases; unmatched junction bases: 12. The CDR3 has 15 residues. The CDR3 reads CASSFRQGAAYEQYF. As DNA, the CDR3 is TGTGCCAGCAGTTTCAGACAGGGCGCCGCTTACGAGCAGTACTTC.